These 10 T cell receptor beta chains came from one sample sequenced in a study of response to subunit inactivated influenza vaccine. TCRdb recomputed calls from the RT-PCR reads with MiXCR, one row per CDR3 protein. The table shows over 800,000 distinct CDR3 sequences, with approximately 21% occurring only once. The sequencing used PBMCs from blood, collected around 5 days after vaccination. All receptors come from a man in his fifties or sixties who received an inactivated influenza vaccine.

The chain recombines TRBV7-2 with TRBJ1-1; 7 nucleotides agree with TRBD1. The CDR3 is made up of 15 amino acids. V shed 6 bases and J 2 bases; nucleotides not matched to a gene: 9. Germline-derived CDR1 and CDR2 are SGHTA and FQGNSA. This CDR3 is CASREWDSGNTEAFF. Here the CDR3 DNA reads TGTGCCAGCAGGGAATGGGACAGCGGTAACACTGAAGCTTTCTTT. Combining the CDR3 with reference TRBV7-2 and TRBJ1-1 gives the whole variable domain GAGVSQSPSNKVTEKGKDVELRCDPISGHTALYWYRQSLGQGLEFLIYFQGNSAPDKSGLPSDRFSAERTGGSVSTLTIQRTQQEDSAVYLCASREWDSGNTEAFFGQGTRLTVV.

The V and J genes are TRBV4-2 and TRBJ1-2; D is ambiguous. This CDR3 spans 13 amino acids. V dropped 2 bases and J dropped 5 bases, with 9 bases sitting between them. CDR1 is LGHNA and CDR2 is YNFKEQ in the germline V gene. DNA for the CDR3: TGTGCCAGCAGCCAAAGGGCAGAATATGGCTACACCTTC. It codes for CASSQRAEYGYTF.

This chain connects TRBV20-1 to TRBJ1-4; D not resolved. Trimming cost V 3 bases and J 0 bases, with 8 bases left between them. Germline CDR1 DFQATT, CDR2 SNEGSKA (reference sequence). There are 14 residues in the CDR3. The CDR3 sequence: CSARRPATNEKLFF. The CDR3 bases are TGCAGTGCTAGGCGCCCTGCAACTAATGAAAAACTGTTTTTT.

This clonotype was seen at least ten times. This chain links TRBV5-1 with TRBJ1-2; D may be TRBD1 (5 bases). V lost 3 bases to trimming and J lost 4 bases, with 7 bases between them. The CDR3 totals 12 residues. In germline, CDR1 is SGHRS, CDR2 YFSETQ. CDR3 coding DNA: TGCGCCAGCAGCTCGGGGGTCTATGGCTACACCTTC. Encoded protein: CASSSGVYGYTF.

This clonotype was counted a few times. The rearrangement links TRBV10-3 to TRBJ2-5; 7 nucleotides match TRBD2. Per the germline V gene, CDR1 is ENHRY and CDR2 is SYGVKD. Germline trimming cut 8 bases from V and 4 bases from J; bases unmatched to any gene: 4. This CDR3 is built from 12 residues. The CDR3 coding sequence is TGTGCCATCGCGGGGGTCGGAGAGACCCAGTACTTC. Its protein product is CAIAGVGETQYF.

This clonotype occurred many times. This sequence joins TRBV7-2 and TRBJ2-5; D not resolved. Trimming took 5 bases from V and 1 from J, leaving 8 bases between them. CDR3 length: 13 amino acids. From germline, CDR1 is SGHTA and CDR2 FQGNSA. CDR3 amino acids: CASSARIQETQYF. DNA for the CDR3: TGTGCCAGCAGCGCCCGGATCCAAGAGACCCAGTACTTC.

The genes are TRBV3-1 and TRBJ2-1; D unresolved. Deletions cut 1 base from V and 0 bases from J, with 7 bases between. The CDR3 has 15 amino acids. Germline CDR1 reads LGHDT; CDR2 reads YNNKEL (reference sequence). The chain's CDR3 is CASSQGARSYNEQFF. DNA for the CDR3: TGTGCCAGCAGCCAAGGAGCACGCTCCTACAATGAGCAGTTCTTC.

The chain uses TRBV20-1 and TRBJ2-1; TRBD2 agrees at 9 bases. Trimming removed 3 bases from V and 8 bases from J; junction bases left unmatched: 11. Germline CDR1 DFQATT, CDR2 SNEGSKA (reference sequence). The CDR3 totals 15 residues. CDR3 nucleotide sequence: TGCAGTGCTAGTCCAGGCGGGGGGGCTCTGGATGAGCAGTTCTTC. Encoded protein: CSASPGGGALDEQFF.

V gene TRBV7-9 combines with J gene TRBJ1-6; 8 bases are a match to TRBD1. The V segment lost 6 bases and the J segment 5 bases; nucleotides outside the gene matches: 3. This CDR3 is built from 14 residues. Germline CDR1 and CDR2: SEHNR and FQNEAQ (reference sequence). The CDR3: CASRTQGDNSPLHF. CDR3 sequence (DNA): TGTGCCAGCAGGACACAGGGGGATAATTCACCCCTCCACTTT.

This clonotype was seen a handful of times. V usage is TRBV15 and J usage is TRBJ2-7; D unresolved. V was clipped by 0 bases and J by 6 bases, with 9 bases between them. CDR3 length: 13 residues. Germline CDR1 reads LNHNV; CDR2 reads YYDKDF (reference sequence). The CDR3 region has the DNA TGTGCCACCAGCAGAGATACAAAGCTCGAGCAGTACTTC. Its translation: CATSRDTKLEQYF.